The 20 T cell receptor beta chains below all came from one sample that was sequenced in a study of early T cells in non-severe SARS-CoV-2 infection (dated by TCRdb to the early 2020s). Library construction relied on 5' RACE. Instrument on record: NextSeq 500. Using fastp at Q25 and MiXCR, TCRdb reprocessed the public reads and kept productive beta chains. CDR3 protein duplicates are merged, each entry listing the most common genes and DNA. The sample yields roughly 61,000 distinct CDR3 sequences; 10% were counted once. The ten largest account for 8.6% of the sample. Sequenced: whole blood. The receptors come from an adult who was a healthcare worker with PCR-confirmed SARS-CoV-2 infection or an uninfected control (not recorded which).

At least ten counts were recorded for this clonotype. The chain recombines TRBV27 with TRBJ1-4; the D is unclear. This CDR3 comprises 15 residues. The V gene's germline CDR1 is MNHEY and CDR2 SMNVEV (reference sequence). Trimming took 5 bases from V and 2 from J, leaving 12 bases between them. DNA for the CDR3: TGTGCCAGCAGTCCTAGGACTGTGACTAATGAAAAACTGTTTTTT. This gives the protein CASSPRTVTNEKLFF.

This clonotype was detected many times. V gene TRBV20-1 combines with J gene TRBJ2-7; 10 bases align to TRBD2. The CDR3 contains 17 residues. With V trimmed by 3 bases and J by 5 bases, 16 bases remained unmatched. Germline V CDR1 and CDR2: DFQATT, SNEGSKA (reference sequence). CDR3 in amino acids: CSASSIAGGLLGDEQYF. The CDR3 nucleotides are TGCAGTGCTAGTAGTATAGCGGGAGGACTTCTGGGCGACGAGCAGTACTTC.

This clonotype was seen repeatedly, ten times or more. CDR3 nucleotides: TGCAGTGCTAGTCAAGCGGGAGCCAAAAACATTCAGTACTTC. Translation gives CSASQAGAKNIQYF. The gene calls are TRBV20-1 and TRBJ2-4; perhaps TRBD2 as D (6 bases). There are 14 residues in the CDR3. Trimming cost V 3 bases and J 0 bases, with 9 bases left between them. Looked up from germline, CDR1 is DFQATT and CDR2 is SNEGSKA (reference sequence).

This clonotype appeared a few times. The chain combines TRBV6-6 with TRBJ2-1; 7 bases match TRBD1. CDR3 length: 16 residues. Germline loops: CDR1 MNHNY, CDR2 SVGAGI (reference sequence). With V trimmed by 2 bases and J by 8 bases, 12 bases remained unmatched. As DNA, the CDR3 is TGTGCCAGCAGTTACGGACCCGTAAACAGGGGCGATGAGCAGTTCTTC. Residues: CASSYGPVNRGDEQFF.

This clonotype has at least ten counts. In nucleotides, the CDR3 is TGTGCCAGCAGGTCCAGTCAGGGACTAGCGGCCAACACCGGGGAGCTGTTTTTT. Its translation: CASRSSQGLAANTGELFF. The gene calls are TRBV7-6 and TRBJ2-2; 11 bases are shared with TRBD2. V shed 6 bases, J shed 2 bases, and the junction held 11 bases outside the gene matches. CDR1 is SGHVS and CDR2 is FNYEAQ in the germline V gene. The CDR3 has 18 amino acids. Full variable domain (remainder filled in from reference TRBV7-6 and TRBJ2-2): GAGVSQSPRYKVTKRGQDVALRCDPISGHVSLYWYRQALGQGPEFLTYFNYEAQQDKSGLPNDRFSAERPEGSISTLTIQRTEQRDSAMYRCASRSSQGLAANTGELFFGEGSRLTVL.

This clonotype was seen repeatedly, ten times or more. The chain has TRBV7-2 and TRBJ2-7; 7 bases match TRBD1. CDR1 SGHTA and CDR2 FQGNSA come from the germline V gene. J lost 0 bases, V lost 3 bases, and 2 bases had no gene match. The CDR3 is 14 amino acids. Written as DNA, the CDR3 is TGTGCCAGCAGCTTGGGACAGAGCTCCTACGAGCAGTACTTC. This gives the protein CASSLGQSSYEQYF.

This clonotype was counted ten times or more. The V and J genes are TRBV7-6 and TRBJ1-1, with D uncertain. Per the germline V gene, CDR1 is SGHVS and CDR2 is FNYEAQ. CDR3 length: 14 amino acids. V dropped 1 base and J dropped 0 bases, with 6 bases sitting between them. DNA of the CDR3: TGTGCCAGCAGCTTAGGGAGGATGAACACTGAAGCTTTCTTT. Protein product: CASSLGRMNTEAFF.

J is TRBJ1-1 and V is TRBV3-1; D may be TRBD1 (5 bases). The CDR3 has 14 residues. V dropped 4 bases and J dropped 4 bases, with 13 bases sitting between them. Germline V gene sequence: CDR1 LGHDT, CDR2 YNNKEL (reference sequence). CDR3 nucleotides: TGTGCCAGCAGCCCATGGGGGGGTGGCACTGAAGCTTTCTTT. Translation gives CASSPWGGGTEAFF.

This clonotype was recorded many times. The chain is built from TRBV12-3 or TRBV12-4 and TRBJ2-2, with D uncertain. There are 15 residues in the CDR3. Trimming took off 2 bases at V and 7 bases at J, with 14 bases between the two ends. The CDR3 nucleotides are TGTGCCAGCAGTTTATTAGGTTATCAGGTCGGGGAGCTGTTTTTT. Amino acids: CASSLLGYQVGELFF.

This clonotype was picked up many times. The gene calls are TRBV5-1 and TRBJ2-1; tentatively, D is TRBD2 (5 bases). The V end was cut by 4 bases, the J end by 2 bases, with 13 bases between. This CDR3 region has 15 residues. CDR1 and CDR2 from the germline V gene are SGHRS and YFSETQ. CDR3 DNA sequence: TGCGCCAGCAGCCCCCAGGCCGGGGCCTACAATGAGCAGTTCTTC. Amino acid sequence: CASSPQAGAYNEQFF.

V gene TRBV7-2 combines with J gene TRBJ2-1; TRBD2 matches at 7 bases. The germline CDR1 and CDR2 sequences are SGHTA and FQGNSA. The CDR3 spans 15 residues. The ends lost 2 bases at V and 6 bases at J; junction bases unmatched: 7. The CDR3 here is CASSLSLGEGNEQFF. CDR3 DNA: TGTGCCAGCAGCTTATCATTGGGGGAGGGCAATGAGCAGTTCTTC.

This clonotype was counted ten times or more. The V gene is TRBV29-1, the J gene TRBJ1-2, with D perhaps matching TRBD1 (5 bases). The germline gives CDR1 SQVTM, CDR2 ANQGSEA. The CDR3 spans 10 residues. Trimming cost V 7 bases and J 8 bases, with 11 bases left between them. CDR3 sequence reads: CSAAGFGYTF. CDR3 DNA: TGCAGCGCGGCAGGGTTCGGCTACACCTTC.

This clonotype occurred many times. The chain couples TRBV3-1 to TRBJ2-1; 9 bases align to TRBD2. This CDR3 has 16 amino acids. V lost 3 bases to trimming and J lost 3 bases; unmatched junction nucleotides: 6. Germline values: CDR1 LGHDT, CDR2 YNNKEL (reference sequence). The CDR3 DNA reads as TGTGCCAGCAGCCAGGTGACTAGCGGACTCTACAATGAGCAGTTCTTC. This encodes CASSQVTSGLYNEQFF.

The chain is built from TRBV20-1 and TRBJ1-1; TRBD1 matches 8 bases. This CDR3 spans 15 amino acids. Trimming removed 0 bases from V and 1 base from J; junction bases left unmatched: 4. Looked up from germline, CDR1 is DFQATT and CDR2 is SNEGSKA (reference sequence). The CDR3: CSARDLTGENTEAFF. CDR3 in DNA: TGCAGTGCTAGAGATCTGACAGGGGAGAACACTGAAGCTTTCTTT.

This clonotype was counted ten times or more. This chain connects TRBV7-9 to TRBJ2-7; tentatively, D is TRBD1 (5 bases). Between the trimmed V and J ends, which lost 1 base and 0 bases, there was a span of 10 bases. The germline V gene has CDR1 SEHNR and CDR2 FQNEAQ (reference sequence). The length of the CDR3 is 15 residues. The chain's CDR3 is CASSLEGDSSYEQYF. The DNA of the CDR3 is TGTGCCAGCAGCTTAGAAGGGGATAGCTCCTACGAGCAGTACTTC.

This clonotype was detected many times. The genes are TRBV29-1 and TRBJ2-5; unclear D gene. This CDR3 is 13 amino acids long. Per germline, CDR1 SQVTM and CDR2 ANQGSEA. V was shortened by 4 bases and J by 0 bases, with 9 bases between the two germline ends. The CDR3 reads CSVGRPDQETQYF. DNA of the CDR3: TGCAGCGTTGGAAGGCCAGACCAAGAGACCCAGTACTTC.

The chain couples TRBV27 to TRBJ2-1, with D possibly matching TRBD2 (5 bases). Trimming pared 6 bases from V and 4 bases from J, leaving 7 bases between. Germline loops: CDR1 MNHEY, CDR2 SMNVEV (reference sequence). This CDR3 region has 12 residues. CDR3 sequence: CASSGDYNEQFF. The DNA of the CDR3 is TGTGCCAGCAGCGGGGATTACAATGAGCAGTTCTTC.

This chain joins TRBV27 and TRBJ2-1; TRBD2 agrees at 9 bases. CDR1 is MNHEY, CDR2 SMNVEV, per germline (reference sequence). The CDR3 extends over 13 amino acids. Losses at the gene ends were 7 bases for V and 9 bases for J; bases not matched to a gene: 7. The CDR3 region has the DNA TGTGCCAGCATGTCCGGGACTAGCTTTGAGCAGTTCTTC. Protein: CASMSGTSFEQFF.

In its sample, this clonotype was seen a few times. J is TRBJ2-1 and V is TRBV7-3, with 10 nucleotides matching TRBD2. J gave up 4 bases and V 5 bases, and 5 bases lay outside the gene matches. The CDR3 sequence is 15 residues long. Per the germline V gene, CDR1 is SGHTA and CDR2 is FQGTGA. The CDR3 coding sequence is TGTGCCAGCAGCCGAGCGGGAGGGACGTACAATGAGCAGTTCTTC. It encodes CASSRAGGTYNEQFF.

The J gene is TRBJ2-1, the V gene TRBV7-3; D is unresolved. The length of the CDR3 is 15 residues. In germline, CDR1 is SGHTA, CDR2 FQGTGA. The V and J ends lost 1 base and 9 bases respectively, with 16 bases between them. The CDR3, as DNA: TGTGCCAGCAGCTTAATTAATATGGGAAAGGGTGAGCAGTTCTTC. Translated: CASSLINMGKGEQFF.